A single sample gave rise to the 9 T cell receptor beta chains below, sequenced in a study of cytomegalovirus exposure and HLA in healthy donors. The PCR ran on 60 Vbeta and 13 Jbeta primers. The method was immunoSEQ multiplex PCR; TCRdb's version includes in-frame clones alone and lacks a portion of them. The data hold approximately 170,000 clones, with under 85% observed a single time. Input material: PBMCs. The receptors were sampled from a woman aged 18-29 years in good health and CMV-seronegative.

The rearrangement joins TRBV12-5 to TRBJ2-3, with D perhaps matching TRBD2 (5 bases). The CDR3 runs 12 residues. V gave up 9 bases and J gave up 3 bases, with 10 bases separating them. Per the germline V gene, CDR1 is LGHNT and CDR2 is FRNRAP. CDR3 in DNA: TGTGCTAGCGGAGGAACGACAGATACGCAGTATTTT. Amino acid sequence: CASGGTTDTQYF.

This clone was seen only a few times. In DNA, the CDR3 is TGTGCCAGCAGGTCACAGGATTCACCCCTCCACTTT. Amino acid sequence: CASRSQDSPLHF. The rearrangement uses TRBV13 and TRBJ1-6; D possibly corresponds to TRBD1 (5 bases). V gave up 6 bases and J gave up 8 bases, with 8 bases separating them. Germline V CDR1 and CDR2: PRHDT, FYEKMQ (reference sequence). The CDR3 contains 12 residues.

The J gene is TRBJ2-7, the V gene TRBV27; a possible D gene is TRBD1 (5 bases). This CDR3 is built from 13 residues. From germline, CDR1 is MNHEY and CDR2 SMNVEV (reference sequence). The V end was cut by 5 bases, the J end by 5 bases, with 13 bases between. CDR3 bases: TGTGCCAGCAGTCCTCAGGGAACCCACGAGCAGTACTTC. Its protein product is CASSPQGTHEQYF.

DNA for the CDR3: TGTGCCAGCAGTGCGCTCCTGGGCTTGGGGCGCGACGAGCAGTACTTC. This gives the protein CASSALLGLGRDEQYF. The chain carries TRBV6-1 and TRBJ2-7; D possibly corresponds to TRBD1 (5 bases). The CDR3 consists of 16 residues. The V end lost 4 bases, the J end lost 5 bases, and 21 bases lay between the germline ends. Germline lookup yields CDR1 MNHNS and CDR2 SASEGT.

This clone showed up just a few times. The CDR3 nucleotides read TGTGCCAGCAGTAGCGGACTAGCGGGATACACCGGGGAGCTGTTTTTT. Its translation is CASSSGLAGYTGELFF. The V call is TRBV27, the J call TRBJ2-2, with TRBD2 identical over 12 bases. The V gene end was trimmed by 5 bases and the J gene end by 3 bases; junction bases not matched to a gene: 4. CDR1 is MNHEY, CDR2 SMNVEV, per germline (reference sequence). The CDR3 is made up of 16 amino acids.

This chain connects TRBV5-4 to TRBJ2-3, with a tentative D call TRBD2 (5 bases). Germline CDR1 reads SGHNT; CDR2 reads YYREEE (reference sequence). V gave up 2 bases and J gave up 4 bases, with 11 bases separating them. The CDR3 consists of 14 residues. CDR3 nucleotides: TGTGCCAGCAGCTTTACTAGGGCGGCAGATACGCAGTATTTT. Amino acid sequence: CASSFTRAADTQYF.

The chain employs TRBV10-3 and TRBJ2-2, with TRBD2 matching over 10 bases. With 1 base clipped from V and 8 bases from J, the junction kept 10 bases outside the gene matches. This CDR3 contains 17 residues. The germline gives CDR1 ENHRY, CDR2 SYGVKD. In nucleotides, the CDR3 is TGTGCCATCAGTGAGTTATGGGCTAGCGGGAGAGCTGGGGAGCTGTTTTTT. Its translation: CAISELWASGRAGELFF.

In this sample, this clone turned up once. The chain links TRBV2 to TRBJ2-7; D call uncertain. The CDR3 is 12 residues long. The germline gives CDR1 SNHLY, CDR2 FYNNEI. V dropped 7 bases and J dropped 1 base, with 8 bases sitting between them. CDR3 bases: TGTGCCAGCATGCAGTCTTCCTACGAGCAGTACTTC. It codes for CASMQSSYEQYF.

This chain uses TRBV6-1 with TRBJ1-5; tentative D call: TRBD1 (5 bases). Trimming pared 8 bases from V and 1 base from J, leaving 9 bases between. Germline V gene lookup returns CDR1 MNHNS and CDR2 SASEGT. There are 13 residues in the CDR3. CDR3 sequence (DNA): TGTGCCAGCCAGACAGCCAGCAATCAGCCCCAGCATTTT. This gives the protein CASQTASNQPQHF.